This T cell receptor (beta chain) originates from a study of cytomegalovirus exposure and HLA in healthy donors. Whole-study results and caveats: It was reported that the classifier diagnosed cytomegalovirus status with high specificity and sensitivity in both the original and validation cohorts.

Per germline, CDR1 SGHTA and CDR2 FQGNSA. This CDR3 has 13 amino acids. V shed 1 base, J shed 11 bases, and the junction held 7 bases outside the gene matches. PCR was performed using 60 Vbeta and 13 Jbeta primers. Only in-frame clones appear in the TCRdb table, and some are missing; sequencing was by immunoSEQ multiplex PCR. The top ten clones hold roughly 6% of a sample with about 90,000 clones, less than 65% of them seen once. Of note for this clone: The antigen is not known.

The TCR was taken from a woman in her twenties or thirties in good health and CMV-seropositive. The rearrangement uses TRBV7-2 and TRBJ1-1; TRBD1 agrees at 7 bases. What was sequenced was PBMCs. CDR3 protein: CASSLGPLRGAFF. CDR3 nucleotide sequence: TGTGCCAGCAGCTTAGGCCCCCTCAGGGGGGCTTTCTTT.